The subject of this entry is one TCR beta chain. The antigen is undetermined. The sample, around 10 milliliters of peripheral blood, was drawn from each donor. PBMCs were isolated at a quantity of at least 6 million per sample. The source of the sample is a study of blood T cells in healthy people across ages. A J-beta primer mix and a sample-barcoded 5' primer were used in a second PCR of roughly 6 to 11 cycles. Each cDNA was tagged by a template-switch adaptor containing 12 random nucleotides. TCRdb reprocessed the 5' RACE reads with MiXCR, giving one entry per CDR3 protein. Of about 1.1 million distinct CDR3 sequences in the sample, about two fifths were seen once. Points from the study as a whole: Conclusively comparing naive with antigen-experienced cells was impossible with unsorted PBMCs.

Input material: blood. This TCR came from a man between 18 and 29 years old in good health.

The CDR3 spells CSWSGGGSSTDTQYF. The CDR3 coding sequence is TGCAGCTGGTCTGGAGGGGGATCTAGCACAGATACGCAGTATTTT. The chain employs TRBV20-1 and TRBJ2-3; perhaps D is TRBD1 or TRBD2 (6 bases each). Germline V gives CDR1 DFQATT, CDR2 SNEGSKA (reference sequence). The CDR3 runs to 15 residues.